The 32 T cell receptor beta chains in this list originate from one sample, sequenced in a study of blood T cell repertoires in COVID-19. Some clones are missing from TCRdb's copy, which holds only in-frame ones; the method was immunoSEQ multiplex PCR. The sample consists of 20,000 or so clones, nearly 90% of them appearing once. What was sequenced was peripheral blood. These receptor sequences come from a human donor with active COVID-19. The donor label of this sample is uncertain.

The chain recombines TRBV7-2 with TRBJ1-5, with a tentative D call TRBD1 (6 bases). The CDR3 totals 15 residues. V was shortened by 2 bases and J by 6 bases, with 14 bases between the two germline ends. Germline V gene data show CDR1 as SGHTA and CDR2 as FQGNSA. CDR3 in DNA: TGTGCCAGCAGCTTACACACAGGGTCAGGTCAGCCCCAGCATTTT. Its translation is CASSLHTGSGQPQHF.

The chain uses TRBV6-1 and TRBJ1-2; 7 nucleotides agree with TRBD1. Unmatched junction bases numbered 11, after V lost 3 bases and J lost 4 bases. CDR1 MNHNS and CDR2 SASEGT come from the germline V gene. This CDR3 comprises 16 residues. The CDR3 DNA is TGTGCCAGCAGTGACTGGGCTAGGGGGCCACTCTATGGCTACACCTTC. It encodes CASSDWARGPLYGYTF.

The chain uses TRBV24-1 and TRBJ2-1; 9 bases agree with TRBD1. This CDR3 is 16 amino acids long. Germline V gene sequence: CDR1 KGHDR, CDR2 SFDVKD. Trimming removed 4 bases from V and 2 bases from J; junction bases left unmatched: 5. This CDR3 reads CATSDSGQGAYNEQFF. CDR3 DNA: TGTGCCACCAGTGACTCGGGACAGGGTGCCTACAATGAGCAGTTCTTC.

The rearrangement joins TRBV5-1 to TRBJ2-2, with D unclear. CDR1 and CDR2 from the germline V gene are SGHRS and YFSETQ. The length of the CDR3 is 12 residues. Trimming removed 5 bases from V and 3 bases from J, with 5 bases in between. CDR3 region: CASSQYTGELFF. The CDR3 DNA reads as TGCGCCAGCAGTCAGTACACCGGGGAGCTGTTTTTT.

The J gene is TRBJ2-7, the V gene TRBV2, with D perhaps TRBD2 (5 bases). Looked up from germline, CDR1 is SNHLY and CDR2 is FYNNEI. Deletions cut 3 bases from V and 6 bases from J, with 6 bases between. The CDR3 loop spans 11 amino acids. The CDR3 here is CASSERAEQYF. The CDR3 DNA follows: TGTGCCAGCAGTGAGAGGGCCGAGCAGTACTTC.

The V and J genes are TRBV4-3 and TRBJ2-2; TRBD1 agrees at 11 bases. This CDR3 comprises 16 residues. The germline V gene has CDR1 LGHNA and CDR2 YSLEER. V trimming: 4 bases; J trimming: 3 bases; junction bases outside the gene matches: 4. This CDR3 reads CASSRDRGADTGELFF. In DNA form, the CDR3 reads TGCGCCAGCAGCCGGGACAGGGGGGCGGACACCGGGGAGCTGTTTTTT.

CDR3 in amino acids: CASSAALNTQYF. Here the CDR3 DNA reads TGTGCCAGCAGTGCTGCACTGAATACGCAGTATTTT. J is TRBJ2-3 and V is TRBV25-1, with unresolved D. The CDR3 is made up of 12 amino acids. Germline assignment: CDR1 MGHDK and CDR2 SYGVNS. Trimming stripped 4 bases from V and 7 bases from J, with 9 bases between.

This clone was found once. V and J are TRBV20-1 and TRBJ2-7; D not certain. CDR1 and CDR2 (germline): DFQATT, SNEGSKA (reference sequence). Trimming cost V 3 bases and J 1 base, with 7 bases left between them. This CDR3 is 12 amino acids long. The CDR3 reads CSASSESYEQYF. CDR3 nucleotide sequence: TGCAGTGCTAGTTCCGAGTCCTACGAGCAGTACTTC.

The CDR3 DNA reads as TGTGCCAGCAGTTACTCACTAGCGGGATCTGAGACCCAGTACTTC. This translates into CASSYSLAGSETQYF. The chain employs TRBV6-2 or TRBV6-3 and TRBJ2-5; 10 bases are a match to TRBD2. V was pared by 0 bases and J by 5 bases, with 3 bases of the junction left unmatched. Germline V CDR1 and CDR2: MNHEY, SVGEGT. The CDR3 spans 15 residues.

The V gene is TRBV7-9, the J gene TRBJ2-2; D is ambiguous. This CDR3 has 11 amino acids. The V gene lost 5 bases and the J gene lost 8 bases, with 6 bases spanning the gap. CDR1 is SEHNR and CDR2 is FQNEAQ in the germline V gene (reference sequence). As DNA, the CDR3 is TGTGCCAGCAGCCCTAATGGGGAGCTGTTTTTT. Amino acid sequence: CASSPNGELFF.

J is TRBJ1-2 and V is TRBV5-1; D call uncertain. The CDR3 loop spans 13 amino acids. V gave up 0 bases and J gave up 5 bases, with 8 bases separating them. The germline CDR1 and CDR2 sequences are SGHRS and YFSETQ. Here the CDR3 reads CASSLDPGYGYTF. CDR3 coding DNA: TGCGCCAGCAGCTTGGACCCAGGTTATGGCTACACCTTC. Together with reference TRBV5-1 and TRBJ1-2, the CDR3 gives the full variable domain: KAGVTQTPRYLIKTRGQQVTLSCSPISGHRSVSWYQQTPGQGLQFLFEYFSETQRNKGNFPGRFSGRQFSNSRSEMNVSTLELGDSALYLCASSLDPGYGYTFGSGTRLTVV.

The genes are TRBV19 and TRBJ2-1, with 9 nucleotides matching TRBD2. This CDR3 has 13 amino acids. Per the germline V gene, CDR1 is LNHDA and CDR2 is SQIVND (reference sequence). With 8 bases clipped from V and 8 bases from J, the junction kept 7 bases outside the gene matches. The CDR3 nucleotides are TGTGCCAGTCGAGCGGGGGGTTACCATGAGCAGTTCTTC. Translation gives CASRAGGYHEQFF. The full variable domain, rest sourced from reference TRBV19 and TRBJ2-1, is DGGITQSPKYLFRKEGQNVTLSCEQNLNHDAMYWYRQDPGQGLRLIYYSQIVNDFQKGDIAEGYSVSREKKESFPLTVTSAQKNPTAFYLCASRAGGYHEQFFGPGTRLTVL.

The chain carries TRBV29-1 and TRBJ2-1; D perhaps matches TRBD2 (6 bases). From germline, CDR1 is SQVTM and CDR2 ANQGSEA. The CDR3 is 13 amino acids. V was shortened by 4 bases and J by 6 bases, with 13 bases between the two germline ends. The CDR3, as DNA: TGCAGCGTTGCGTCTAGCGCAGTCAATGAGCAGTTCTTC. Translated: CSVASSAVNEQFF.

The chain carries TRBV28 and TRBJ2-7; D call uncertain. V was shortened by 6 bases and J by 2 bases, with 14 bases between the two germline ends. CDR1 is MDHEN, CDR2 SYDVKM, per germline. The CDR3 is 14 amino acids. The CDR3: CASSSPGSTYEQYF. DNA of the CDR3: TGTGCCAGCAGCTCCCCCGGGTCTACCTACGAGCAGTACTTC.

The rearrangement links TRBV7-2 to TRBJ2-7; D may be TRBD1 (5 bases). The CDR3 covers 15 residues. From germline, CDR1 is SGHTA and CDR2 FQGNSA. V was pared by 3 bases and J by 0 bases, with 12 bases between. The CDR3 loop reads CASSLRQGRSYEQYF. In DNA form, the CDR3 reads TGTGCCAGCAGCTTGCGCCAGGGTCGCTCCTACGAGCAGTACTTC.

The V and J genes are TRBV3-1 (or the pseudogene TRBV3-2) and TRBJ1-4; no clear D. Germline CDR1 LGHDT, CDR2 YNNKEL (reference sequence). CDR3 length equals 19 residues. Trimming took off 1 base at V and 5 bases at J, with 23 bases between the two ends. The CDR3 bases are TGTGCCAGCAGCCAAGGCGTGGCTTCGGAGGCCGTGGGGAATGAAAAACTGTTTTTT. This gives the protein CASSQGVASEAVGNEKLFF.

The genes are TRBV29-1 and TRBJ2-1, with 14 bases that match TRBD2. The V and J ends lost 3 bases and 9 bases, in that order; junction bases with no gene match: 4. The CDR3 is 14 amino acids. CDR1 is SQVTM and CDR2 is ANQGSEA in the germline V gene. CDR3 residues: CSVDWTSGRSEQFF. The CDR3 bases are TGCAGCGTTGACTGGACTAGCGGGAGGAGTGAGCAGTTCTTC.

This clone showed up just once. The gene calls are TRBV7-9 and TRBJ2-2; D call uncertain. Germline V gene data show CDR1 as SEHNR and CDR2 as FQNEAQ (reference sequence). With 4 bases removed from V and 0 bases from J, the gap between germline ends came to 6 bases. This CDR3 contains 14 residues. CDR3 protein: CASSSPANTGELFF. CDR3 bases: TGTGCCAGCAGCTCCCCGGCGAACACCGGGGAGCTGTTTTTT.

J is TRBJ2-1 and V is TRBV29-1, with TRBD1 matching 10 bases. Trimming cost V 7 bases and J 7 bases; bases outside gene matches: 4. CDR1 is SQVTM and CDR2 is ANQGSEA in the germline V gene. The CDR3 loop spans 12 amino acids. The CDR3 protein is CSARGQGNEQFF. CDR3 sequence (DNA): TGCAGCGCTAGGGGACAGGGGAATGAGCAGTTCTTC.

This clone showed up just once. The rearrangement joins TRBV6-1 to TRBJ1-1, with D perhaps matching TRBD1 (5 bases). The CDR3 spans 16 residues. V lost 2 bases and J lost 1, with 14 bases in between. From germline, CDR1 is MNHNS and CDR2 SASEGT. In nucleotides, the CDR3 is TGTGCCAGCAGTGAACTGGGAGGTAGGGGGAACACTGAAGCTTTCTTT. Amino acid sequence: CASSELGGRGNTEAFF.

This chain joins TRBV30 and TRBJ2-2, with TRBD2 identical over 9 bases. Germline lookup yields CDR1 GTSNPN and CDR2 SVGIG (reference sequence). The CDR3 loop spans 15 amino acids. V lost 8 bases and J lost 5; bases outside the gene matches: 12. The CDR3 is CASLGSGRTTGELFF. DNA for the CDR3: TGTGCCAGCCTCGGGAGCGGGAGGACAACCGGGGAGCTGTTTTTT.

The chain carries TRBV12-5 and TRBJ2-2; the match to TRBD2 covers 11 bases. V lost 3 bases to trimming and J lost 3 bases; unmatched junction nucleotides: 3. The CDR3 extends over 16 amino acids. CDR1 and CDR2 (germline): LGHNT, FRNRAP. The CDR3 bases are TGTGCTAGTGGTTTTACTAGCGGGAGATACACCGGGGAGCTGTTTTTT. It specifies CASGFTSGRYTGELFF.

The V and J genes are TRBV27 and TRBJ1-4, with 10 positions matching TRBD1. The CDR3 extends over 16 amino acids. J gave up 4 bases and V 3 bases, and 5 bases lay outside the gene matches. Germline CDR1 reads MNHEY; CDR2 reads SMNVEV (reference sequence). The CDR3, as DNA: TGTGCCAGCAGTTTCTCCCGGGACAGGGGTAATGAAAAACTGTTTTTT. Its translation: CASSFSRDRGNEKLFF.

The gene calls are TRBV10-3 and TRBJ2-7; perhaps TRBD1 as D (6 bases). Trimming cost V 10 bases and J 11 bases, with 21 bases left between them. This CDR3 has 12 amino acids. CDR1 and CDR2 (germline): ENHRY, SYGVKD. Here the CDR3 reads CATKGERSEEYF. Here the CDR3 DNA reads TGTGCCACCAAGGGGGAAAGATCTGAGGAGTACTTC.

The V and J genes are TRBV11-2 and TRBJ1-6; no definite D call. Germline CDR1 SGHAT, CDR2 FQNNGV. This CDR3 is built from 18 residues. Trimming pared 5 bases from V and 7 bases from J, leaving 24 bases between. CDR3 DNA: TGTGCCAGCAGCCCTTACGACTTTTCCCCATCTAACAATTCACCCCTCCACTTT. It translates to CASSPYDFSPSNNSPLHF.

The chain couples TRBV11-2 to TRBJ2-1; 7 bases line up with TRBD1. J gave up 7 bases and V 11 bases, and 11 bases lay outside the gene matches. This CDR3 spans 13 amino acids. The germline V gene has CDR1 SGHAT and CDR2 FQNNGV. CDR3 amino acids: CASSKDRSNEQFF. CDR3 sequence (DNA): TGTGCCTCCAGCAAGGACAGGTCGAATGAGCAGTTCTTC.

The V and J genes are TRBV11-3 and TRBJ1-1, with D possibly TRBD1 on 5 matching bases. Trimming pared 5 bases from V and 0 bases from J, leaving 13 bases between. CDR3 length: 15 amino acids. Germline V CDR1 and CDR2: SGHNT, YENEEA. The CDR3: CASSLRAGMNTEAFF. The CDR3 DNA sequence: TGTGCCAGCAGCCTCAGGGCGGGGATGAACACTGAAGCTTTCTTT.

This clone has only one observation. The chain combines TRBV6-5 with TRBJ2-2; D is uncertain. The ends were cut back, 4 bases at V and 4 bases at J, with 7 bases in the middle. Germline values: CDR1 MNHEY, CDR2 SVGAGI. The CDR3 extends over 13 amino acids. DNA for the CDR3: TGTGCCAGCAGTTCAGTCCCCACCGGGGAGCTGTTTTTT. Its protein product is CASSSVPTGELFF.

The V and J genes are TRBV28 and TRBJ2-3; 11 positions match TRBD1. The CDR3 sequence is 16 residues long. Germline assignment: CDR1 MDHEN and CDR2 SYDVKM. J gave up 8 bases and V 4 bases, and 11 bases lay outside the gene matches. Written as DNA, the CDR3 is TGTGCCAGCAGTTCTCCGGGACAGGGGGTTTTAGGTACGCAGTATTTT. This codes for CASSSPGQGVLGTQYF.

V usage is TRBV28 and J usage is TRBJ2-7; 7 nucleotides align to TRBD1. There are 14 residues in the CDR3. V dropped 7 bases and J dropped 0; count of bases not matched to a gene: 6. Germline CDR1 MDHEN, CDR2 SYDVKM. The CDR3 protein is CASIRTGSSYEQYF. As DNA, the CDR3 is TGTGCCAGCATCAGGACAGGAAGCTCCTACGAGCAGTACTTC.

The chain employs TRBV11-3 and TRBJ2-1; 7 nucleotides align to TRBD2. This CDR3 has 16 amino acids. Germline V gene lookup returns CDR1 SGHNT and CDR2 YENEEA. The trim removed 0 bases at V and 6 bases at J, leaving 8 bases unmatched. DNA for the CDR3: TGTGCCAGCAGCTTAGAGGGCGGGAGAGGCCTCAATGAGCAGTTCTTC. As protein: CASSLEGGRGLNEQFF.

This chain links TRBV15 with TRBJ2-1; weak D call: TRBD2 (5 bases). This CDR3 contains 12 residues. Trimming took 5 bases from V and 9 from J, leaving 11 bases between them. Germline CDR1 LNHNV, CDR2 YYDKDF (reference sequence). The CDR3 nucleotides read TGTGCCACCAGCCCCGACGGGGTTGAGCAGTTCTTC. Residues: CATSPDGVEQFF.